This T cell receptor beta chain derives from a study of T cell responses to AZD1222 COVID-19 vaccine. Study-level findings and limits: Spike was spanned by vaccine-associated CD4 TCRs, with dominance at 160-218 and 743-854.

The method was immunoSEQ multiplex PCR; TCRdb's version includes in-frame clones alone and lacks a portion of them. Here the sample spans 95,000 to 150,000 clones, roughly nine tenths being singletons. Points on this clone: What it recognizes is unknown.

The V gene's germline CDR1 is SGHTA and CDR2 FQGTGA. V was cut by 2 bases and J by 9 bases, with 14 bases left in between. The CDR3 loop spans 14 amino acids. The receptor was isolated from an adult in good health. The J gene is TRBJ2-1, the V gene TRBV7-3; no firm D call. Sequenced material: peripheral blood, taken on day 0 of AZD1222 vaccination. In nucleotides, the CDR3 is TGTGCCAGCAGCTTAGGCCCAGATATTGGTGAGCAGTTCTTC. Its translation is CASSLGPDIGEQFF.